What follows describes a single T cell receptor beta chain. The antigen remains unidentified. Germline V gives CDR1 DFQATT, CDR2 SNEGSKA (reference sequence). The CDR3 covers 14 residues. J lost 1 base, V lost 6 bases, and 7 bases had no gene match. The data derive from a study of post-analysis software for immune sequencing data. Carried by the TCR beta cDNA libraries were unique molecular identifiers. TCRdb re-analysed the PCR reads in MiXCR, keeping a single row per CDR3 protein. The table includes 800,000 to 950,000 distinct CDR3 sequences, 53% detected once. Findings and caveats of the study: Roughly five TRBV segments appeared more often in patients than in controls, and TRBV5-6, TRBV5-1 and TRBV20-1 were among these. Compared with controls, patients showed significantly lower normalized Chao1 diversity.

V and J are TRBV20-1 and TRBJ2-7, with TRBD2 matching over 9 bases. The specimen sequenced was blood. The source of this sequence is a girl between 5 and 17 years old with multiple sclerosis. CDR3 sequence: CSALLAGKSYEQYF. CDR3 sequence (DNA): TGCAGTGCCCTTCTAGCGGGGAAATCCTACGAGCAGTACTTC.